The 32 T cell receptor beta chains presented below share a single source sample, sequenced in a study of blood T cell repertoires in COVID-19. The method was immunoSEQ multiplex PCR; TCRdb's version includes in-frame clones alone and lacks a portion of them. The profile covers 270,000 or so clones, with 65% to 90% appearing a single time and less than 15% taken by the ten largest. The sample consisted of peripheral blood. The receptors derive from a human donor in a cohort sampled during active COVID-19.

The chain recombines TRBV18 with TRBJ1-4; 9 nucleotides match TRBD1. CDR1 and CDR2 (germline): KGHSH, LQKENI. J lost 11 bases, V lost 0 bases, and 1 base had no gene match. This CDR3 comprises 13 residues. Here the CDR3 DNA reads TGTGCCAGCTCACCACCGGGACAGGGCAAACTGTTTTTT. It translates to CASSPPGQGKLFF.

This sequence joins TRBV19 and TRBJ1-1, with 7 bases lining up with TRBD1. V dropped 6 bases and J dropped 1; count of bases not matched to a gene: 5. The germline gives CDR1 LNHDA, CDR2 SQIVND (reference sequence). The CDR3 runs to 14 residues. The CDR3 spells CASRLQGGNTEAFF. The CDR3, as DNA: TGTGCCAGTAGACTCCAGGGGGGGAACACTGAAGCTTTCTTT.

The rearrangement links TRBV21-1 to TRBJ1-3. TRBV21-1 is recorded as a pseudogene. CDR3 length: 14 amino acids. The CDR3: CASSPRGAGNTIYF. CDR3 coding DNA: TGTGCCAGCAGCCCACGGGGGGCTGGAAACACCATATATTTT.

This chain joins TRBV6-5 and TRBJ1-1, with D maybe TRBD1 (6 bases). Trimming left V 7 bases short and J 4 bases short, with 19 bases between. The CDR3 loop spans 15 amino acids. Germline values: CDR1 MNHEY, CDR2 SVGAGI. CDR3 DNA sequence: TGTGCCAGCACCTTAGGGAGGGGGGGGATCACTGAAGCTTTCTTT. Its translation: CASTLGRGGITEAFF.

V is TRBV7-3 and J is TRBJ2-6; D possibly corresponds to TRBD2 (5 bases). Germline lookup yields CDR1 SGHTA and CDR2 FQGTGA. With 4 bases removed from V and 2 bases from J, the gap between germline ends came to 9 bases. This CDR3 region has 15 residues. CDR3 coding DNA: TGTGCCAGCAGCTCCACCGGGGCTGGGGCCAACGTCCTGACTTTC. The encoded protein is CASSSTGAGANVLTF.

This chain joins TRBV28 and TRBJ1-5, with unresolved D. Looked up from germline, CDR1 is MDHEN and CDR2 is SYDVKM. Trimming removed 1 base from V and 0 bases from J, with 4 bases in between. The CDR3 runs 14 residues. CDR3 nucleotides: TGTGCCAGCAGTTTATACAGTAGCAATCAGCCCCAGCATTTT. Translation gives CASSLYSSNQPQHF.

CDR3 amino acids: CASSLTVEDGELFF. The CDR3 nucleotides are TGTGCCAGCAGCTTAACCGTAGAGGACGGGGAGCTGTTTTTT. The chain couples TRBV7-3 to TRBJ2-2; no clear D. The V end lost 0 bases, the J end lost 7 bases, and 9 bases lay between the germline ends. The CDR3 runs to 14 residues. Germline-derived CDR1 and CDR2 are SGHTA and FQGTGA.

This chain connects TRBV10-3 to TRBJ2-2; 11 nucleotides line up with TRBD2. V lost 4 bases and J lost 6; bases outside the gene matches: 7. Germline assignment: CDR1 ENHRY and CDR2 SYGVKD. The CDR3 has 16 amino acids. In nucleotides, the CDR3 is TGTGCCATCAGTGGGCTAGCGGGAGGACCGGCCGGGGAGCTGTTTTTT. This codes for CAISGLAGGPAGELFF.

This CDR3 reads CAWSPDNNQPQHF. The CDR3 DNA sequence: TGTGCCTGGAGTCCGGACAACAATCAGCCCCAGCATTTT. The chain is built from TRBV30 and TRBJ1-5, with D possibly matching TRBD1 (5 bases). With 2 bases removed from V and 3 bases from J, the gap between germline ends came to 8 bases. The CDR3 is 13 amino acids. Germline V gene sequence: CDR1 GTSNPN, CDR2 SVGIG (reference sequence).

The chain couples TRBV24-1 to TRBJ2-2; D uncertain. Germline V lookup: CDR1 KGHDR, CDR2 SFDVKD. Trimming pared 3 bases from V and 4 bases from J, leaving 11 bases between. The CDR3 spans 15 residues. The CDR3 sequence: CATSDPTRPTGELFF. The CDR3 bases are TGTGCCACCAGTGATCCGACACGTCCCACCGGGGAGCTGTTTTTT.

This chain connects TRBV11-2 to TRBJ2-5, with 9 bases fitting TRBD1. The V gene end was trimmed by 5 bases and the J gene end by 5 bases; junction bases not matched to a gene: 12. The CDR3 consists of 16 residues. Germline CDR1 and CDR2: SGHAT and FQNNGV. CDR3: CASSRNRGRRGETQYF. CDR3 coding DNA: TGTGCCAGCAGCCGCAACAGGGGGCGTAGAGGGGAGACCCAGTACTTC.

This chain joins TRBV2 and TRBJ2-2; 8 bases line up with TRBD2. CDR3 size: 17 residues. Germline lookup yields CDR1 SNHLY and CDR2 FYNNEI. V was pared by 6 bases and J by 5 bases, with 14 bases of the junction left unmatched. The CDR3 reads CASRASPGLGRTGELFF. The CDR3 DNA sequence: TGTGCCAGCAGGGCTTCCCCGGGACTAGGTCGGACCGGGGAGCTGTTTTTT. Based on the CDR3 plus reference TRBV2 and TRBJ2-2, the full variable domain is EPEVTQTPSHQVTQMGQEVILRCVPISNHLYFYWYRQILGQKVEFLVSFYNNEISEKSEIFDDQFSVERPDGSNFTLKIRSTKLEDSAMYFCASRASPGLGRTGELFFGEGSRLTVL.

The V and J genes are TRBV4-1 and TRBJ1-4; D is perhaps TRBD1 (5 bases). The CDR3 is 19 residues long. CDR1 MGHRA and CDR2 YSYEKL come from the germline V gene. Trimming removed 1 base at V and 4 bases at J, with 22 bases between. The CDR3 nucleotides read TGCGCCAGCAGCCAAGGGAGGGGCGGCACCTCCGTCGTTAATGAAAAACTGTTTTTT. Its translation is CASSQGRGGTSVVNEKLFF.

CDR3 amino acids: CAISESRDQETQYF. CDR3 nucleotides: TGTGCCATCAGTGAGTCCAGGGACCAAGAGACCCAGTACTTC. This rearrangement joins TRBV10-3 to TRBJ2-5, with a tentative D call TRBD1 (5 bases). Trimming removed 0 bases at V and 0 bases at J, with 5 bases between. The germline V gene encodes CDR1 ENHRY and CDR2 SYGVKD. CDR3 length equals 14 residues.

V and J are TRBV27 and TRBJ2-2, with TRBD2 matching 7 bases. The CDR3 sequence is 15 residues long. The trim removed 2 bases at V and 5 bases at J, leaving 5 bases unmatched. Germline loops: CDR1 MNHEY, CDR2 SMNVEV (reference sequence). CDR3 sequence reads: CASSLQGGSTGELFF. CDR3 sequence (DNA): TGTGCCAGCAGTTTACAGGGAGGGTCTACCGGGGAGCTGTTTTTT.

This sequence joins TRBV9 and TRBJ2-2, with TRBD2 matching over 7 bases. The V gene end was trimmed by 2 bases and the J gene end by 1 base; junction bases not matched to a gene: 5. Germline values: CDR1 SGDLS, CDR2 YYNGEE. This CDR3 spans 16 amino acids. CDR3 in DNA: TGTGCCAGCAGCGTGGCAGCGGGGAAGAACACCGGGGAGCTGTTTTTT. It translates to CASSVAAGKNTGELFF.

V is TRBV27 and J is TRBJ2-7, with D possibly TRBD2 on 6 matching bases. V dropped 7 bases and J dropped 2 bases, with 18 bases sitting between them. CDR1 MNHEY and CDR2 SMNVEV come from the germline V gene (reference sequence). The CDR3 is 15 residues long. In DNA, the CDR3 is TGTGCCAGCAAGACAGTCACTAGCCCCGCCTACGAGCAGTACTTC. It encodes CASKTVTSPAYEQYF.

V gene TRBV19 combines with J gene TRBJ2-5, with a weak D call TRBD2 (6 bases). CDR1 is LNHDA and CDR2 is SQIVND in the germline V gene (reference sequence). Deletions cut 3 bases from V and 6 bases from J, with 17 bases between. The length of the CDR3 is 15 residues. CDR3 bases: TGTGCCAGTAGTATCGGGACCGGAGGGATGAAGACCCAGTACTTC. Protein: CASSIGTGGMKTQYF. Full variable domain (rest looked up from reference TRBV19 and TRBJ2-5): DGGITQSPKYLFRKEGQNVTLSCEQNLNHDAMYWYRQDPGQGLRLIYYSQIVNDFQKGDIAEGYSVSREKKESFPLTVTSAQKNPTAFYLCASSIGTGGMKTQYFGPGTRLLVL.

V usage is TRBV19 and J usage is TRBJ1-5; 7 bases line up with TRBD1. CDR3 length equals 14 residues. Losses at the gene ends were 9 bases for V and 6 bases for J; bases not matched to a gene: 11. The germline V gene has CDR1 LNHDA and CDR2 SQIVND (reference sequence). The CDR3 protein is CASALRGATQPQHF. CDR3 DNA sequence: TGTGCCAGCGCACTCAGGGGGGCCACTCAGCCCCAGCATTTT.

The CDR3 protein is CASSPGLAGKETQYF. The CDR3 bases are TGTGCCAGCTCACCGGGACTAGCGGGAAAAGAGACCCAGTACTTC. The V call is TRBV18, the J call TRBJ2-5; 13 nucleotides agree with TRBD2. The J segment lost 3 bases and the V segment lost 3 bases, leaving 1 base of the junction unmatched. Germline-derived CDR1 and CDR2 are KGHSH and LQKENI. This CDR3 contains 15 residues. Complete variable domain (other parts from reference TRBV18 and TRBJ2-5): NAGVMQNPRHLVRRRGQEARLRCSPMKGHSHVYWYRQLPEEGLKFMVYLQKENIIDESGMPKERFSAEFPKEGPSILRIQQVVRGDSAAYFCASSPGLAGKETQYFGPGTRLLVL.

Comment on this clone: This sample includes further DNA sequences coding for the same CDR3. The chain is built from TRBV18 and TRBJ2-7, with D perhaps TRBD1 (5 bases). Germline V gene lookup returns CDR1 KGHSH and CDR2 LQKENI. Trimming removed 2 bases at V and 4 bases at J, with 12 bases between. This CDR3 region has 14 residues. CDR3: CASSPGQGSYEQYF. In DNA, the CDR3 is TGTGCCAGCTCACCAGGGCAGGGAAGTTACGAGCAGTACTTC.

The chain is built from TRBV7-7 and TRBJ2-7, with 10 bases identical to TRBD1. The length of the CDR3 is 19 residues. Germline CDR1 is SSHAT and CDR2 is FNYEAQ (reference sequence). J lost 3 bases, V lost 5 bases, and 19 bases had no gene match. Here the CDR3 reads CASSPLRDRGLGCRYEQYF. In nucleotides, the CDR3 is TGTGCCAGCAGCCCGCTCCGGGACAGGGGCCTAGGGTGTCGCTACGAGCAGTACTTC.

The genes are TRBV27 and TRBJ2-7, with TRBD2 identical over 11 bases. The CDR3 spans 16 residues. V shed 6 bases and J 5 bases; nucleotides not matched to a gene: 12. Germline values: CDR1 MNHEY, CDR2 SMNVEV (reference sequence). DNA for the CDR3: TGTGCCAGCAGCTCTACTAGCGGGAGACGATTCCACGAGCAGTACTTC. Translated: CASSSTSGRRFHEQYF.

The V and J genes are TRBV15 and TRBJ2-6; a weak D match, TRBD2 (5 bases). Trimming removed 4 bases from V and 4 bases from J, with 11 bases in between. CDR3 length: 15 residues. Germline-derived CDR1 and CDR2 are LNHNV and YYDKDF (reference sequence). The CDR3 region has the DNA TGTGCCACCAGCACAAGCGGTTCCGGGGCCAACGTCCTGACTTTC. Protein product: CATSTSGSGANVLTF.

The chain is built from TRBV11-3 and TRBJ2-1, with a tentative D call TRBD2 (6 bases). The germline CDR1 and CDR2 sequences are SGHNT and YENEEA. The ends were cut back, 5 bases at V and 5 bases at J, with 13 bases in the middle. This CDR3 has 14 amino acids. CDR3 bases: TGTGCCAGCAGCCTCATGGGAGGAAACAATGAGCAGTTCTTC. As protein: CASSLMGGNNEQFF.

The chain links TRBV18 to TRBJ2-6, with D maybe TRBD1 (6 bases). The CDR3 contains 18 residues. Looked up from germline, CDR1 is KGHSH and CDR2 is LQKENI. V was pared by 3 bases and J by 0 bases, with 15 bases between. The CDR3 DNA sequence: TGTGCCAGCTCACCGATGGGACAATCAGACTCTGGGGCCAACGTCCTGACTTTC. It encodes CASSPMGQSDSGANVLTF.

This clone was seen a single time. The chain links TRBV28 to TRBJ2-1; 8 bases fit TRBD2. Germline V gene lookup returns CDR1 MDHEN and CDR2 SYDVKM. This CDR3 region has 18 residues. The junction had 23 bases not matched to a gene; V was cut back by 8 bases and J by 8 bases. CDR3 nucleotides: TGTGCCAGCCCTCCAAGAGGATGGGATATAACGGGAGGGGATGAGCAGTTCTTC. It is translated as CASPPRGWDITGGDEQFF.

The chain links TRBV19 to TRBJ1-4; no clear D. The germline V gene encodes CDR1 LNHDA and CDR2 SQIVND (reference sequence). The ends were cut back, 4 bases at V and 12 bases at J, with 18 bases in the middle. The CDR3 runs 14 residues. CDR3 bases: TGTGCCAGTAGTAGGGCCGGGAGCCCTCGGGAACTGTTTTTT. This gives the protein CASSRAGSPRELFF.

The chain uses TRBV6-1 and TRBJ2-1; D not certain. The germline CDR1 and CDR2 sequences are MNHNS and SASEGT. The CDR3 is 12 amino acids. V was shortened by 3 bases and J by 4 bases, with 4 bases between the two germline ends. In nucleotides, the CDR3 is TGTGCCAGCAGTGAGACTTACAATGAGCAGTTCTTC. Residues: CASSETYNEQFF.

The V call is TRBV30, the J call TRBJ2-7; 9 positions agree with TRBD1. Trimming at V came to 3 bases and at J to 3 bases, leaving 3 bases not matched to a gene. The CDR3 totals 13 residues. Germline values: CDR1 GTSNPN, CDR2 SVGIG (reference sequence). CDR3 bases: TGTGCCTGGAGGGGACAGGGTTTCTACGAGCAGTACTTC. Translating it yields CAWRGQGFYEQYF.

This rearrangement joins TRBV21-1 to TRBJ2-3; no DNA check was done on the table's D call, TRBD2. TRBV21-1 is deemed a pseudogene. This CDR3 is built from 16 residues. As DNA, the CDR3 is TGTGCCAGCAGCAAAGCACTAGCGGGTGGGTGGTATACGCAGTATTTT. Translated, it gives CASSKALAGGWYTQYF.

The rearrangement uses TRBV7-7 and TRBJ2-5; D call uncertain. There are 13 residues in the CDR3. Germline CDR1 SSHAT, CDR2 FNYEAQ (reference sequence). V was trimmed by 6 bases and J by 2 bases, leaving 10 bases between them. CDR3: CASSAERQETQYF. Here the CDR3 DNA reads TGTGCCAGCAGTGCGGAGAGACAAGAGACCCAGTACTTC.